Following are 17 T cell receptor beta chains from one sample sequenced in a study of CD8 T cell repertoires and HIV-1 epitope variants. The antigens these receptors bind are not known. Generated by immunoSEQ multiplex PCR, the TCRdb table keeps only in-frame clones and is missing some. The sample lists more than 4,000 clones; about three fifths were seen once. Sequenced sample: cultured CD8+ T cells derived from PBMCs. The receptors were sampled from a male donor with HIV.

This clone was counted a few times. V is TRBV2 and J is TRBJ1-5; D uncertain. V lost 6 bases to trimming and J lost 7 bases, with 10 bases between them. The CDR3 has 12 amino acids. Germline CDR1 and CDR2: SNHLY and FYNNEI. The CDR3 region has the DNA TGTGCCAGCAGCCGGACGTGGCAGCCCCAGCATTTT. Translation gives CASSRTWQPQHF.

The chain employs TRBV27 and TRBJ1-2; 12 bases agree with TRBD1. The junction had 8 bases not matched to a gene; V was cut back by 8 bases and J by 4 bases. The CDR3 is 15 residues long. In germline, CDR1 is MNHEY, CDR2 SMNVEV (reference sequence). For the CDR3, the DNA is TGTGCCAGCGGGACAGGGGGCGCCCGCCTCTATGGCTACACCTTC. Its protein is CASGTGGARLYGYTF.

J is TRBJ2-7 and V is TRBV19; the D gene is possibly TRBD1 (5 bases). This CDR3 has 13 amino acids. The germline CDR1 and CDR2 sequences are LNHDA and SQIVND (reference sequence). Trimming left V 7 bases short and J 2 bases short, with 12 bases between. CDR3 sequence: CASKAGPTYEQYF. The CDR3 DNA reads TGTGCCAGTAAGGCAGGGCCCACCTACGAGCAGTACTTC.

The chain couples TRBV5-8 to TRBJ2-7; 7 bases agree with TRBD1. The CDR3 covers 15 residues. With V trimmed by 0 bases and J by 0 bases, 3 bases remained unmatched. Germline V gene data show CDR1 as SGHTS and CDR2 as YDEGEE. In nucleotides, the CDR3 is TGTGCCAGCAGCTTGGGGGACAGTGACTCCTACGAGCAGTACTTC. It translates to CASSLGDSDSYEQYF.

The chain joins TRBV27 to TRBJ2-3, with 7 bases that match TRBD2. CDR1 MNHEY and CDR2 SMNVEV come from the germline V gene (reference sequence). This CDR3 contains 15 residues. With 6 bases clipped from V and 3 bases from J, the junction kept 9 bases outside the gene matches. CDR3 DNA: TGTGCCAGCAGCTCTGGGGGGGGAGGGACAGATACGCAGTATTTT. The encoded protein is CASSSGGGGTDTQYF.

The rearrangement links TRBV7-9 to TRBJ2-3, with D possibly being TRBD2 (6 bases). With 0 bases removed from V and 2 bases from J, the gap between germline ends came to 9 bases. CDR1 SEHNR and CDR2 FQNEAQ come from the germline V gene (reference sequence). CDR3 length: 15 residues. The CDR3 bases are TGTGCCAGCAGCTTAGCGGGAGGCCCCACAGATACGCAGTATTTT. Translation gives CASSLAGGPTDTQYF.

The chain recombines TRBV29-1 with TRBJ2-5; the D is unclear. V dropped 6 bases and J dropped 5 bases, with 10 bases sitting between them. CDR1 SQVTM and CDR2 ANQGSEA come from the germline V gene. CDR3 length: 11 amino acids. Here the CDR3 reads CSVSQRETQYF. The CDR3 bases are TGCAGCGTGTCTCAGAGGGAGACCCAGTACTTC.

The genes are TRBV10-3 and TRBJ2-3, with D perhaps matching TRBD1 (5 bases). Germline CDR1 is ENHRY and CDR2 is SYGVKD. The CDR3 is 14 amino acids. V lost 3 bases, J lost 3 bases, and 10 bases lay in between. The CDR3, as DNA: TGTGCCATCAGTGAATTAGGGGAAACAGATACGCAGTATTTT. Its protein product is CAISELGETDTQYF.

This rearrangement joins TRBV6-5 to TRBJ2-3, with D possibly being TRBD1 or TRBD2 (5 bases each). The length of the CDR3 is 13 residues. The V and J ends lost 7 bases and 6 bases respectively, with 14 bases between them. In germline, CDR1 is MNHEY, CDR2 SVGAGI. The CDR3 spells CASTPDWGDTQYF. CDR3 sequence (DNA): TGTGCCAGCACTCCCGACTGGGGGGATACGCAGTATTTT.

The chain combines TRBV9 with TRBJ2-7; D gene uncertain. Trimming cost V 0 bases and J 4 bases, with 8 bases left between them. The CDR3 totals 13 residues. From germline, CDR1 is SGDLS and CDR2 YYNGEE. This chain's CDR3 is CASSVGSSYEQYF. The CDR3 DNA sequence: TGTGCCAGCAGCGTAGGATCTTCTTACGAGCAGTACTTC.

The chain couples TRBV10-3 to TRBJ2-3; 9 positions match TRBD1. Germline V CDR1 and CDR2: ENHRY, SYGVKD. The CDR3 runs 16 residues. J was trimmed by 3 bases and V by 2 bases; bases with no gene match: 6. The CDR3 here is CAISEAGQGVTDTQYF. The CDR3 DNA follows: TGTGCCATCAGTGAGGCGGGACAGGGAGTGACAGATACGCAGTATTTT.

This chain uses TRBV19 with TRBJ2-3; no clear D. Germline values: CDR1 LNHDA, CDR2 SQIVND (reference sequence). Trimming took off 8 bases at V and 0 bases at J, with 9 bases between the two ends. The CDR3 consists of 13 residues. This chain's CDR3 is CASSSFSTDTQYF. CDR3 sequence (DNA): TGTGCCAGTTCTTCGTTTAGCACAGATACGCAGTATTTT.

This clone was detected a few times. The chain recombines TRBV7-3 with TRBJ2-1; 9 bases align to TRBD2. Unmatched junction bases numbered 9, after V lost 5 bases and J lost 7 bases. This CDR3 contains 15 residues. Germline V gene sequence: CDR1 SGHTA, CDR2 FQGTGA. This CDR3 is CASSALAGGQNEQFF. The CDR3 DNA reads as TGTGCCAGCAGCGCATTGGCGGGGGGGCAAAATGAGCAGTTCTTC.

Within the sample, this clone is medium-sized (0.01 to 0.1%). V gene TRBV4-3 combines with J gene TRBJ1-2; D call uncertain. Germline V gene lookup returns CDR1 LGHNA and CDR2 YSLEER. The CDR3 is 16 residues long. V lost 0 bases to trimming and J lost 3 bases, with 14 bases between them. Written as DNA, the CDR3 is TGCGCCAGCAGCCAAGATCCCCCAGACTTGGACTATGGCTACACCTTC. It encodes CASSQDPPDLDYGYTF.

The chain links TRBV19 to TRBJ1-2; D remains unclear. Trimming left V 5 bases short and J 8 bases short, with 12 bases between. Germline V gives CDR1 LNHDA, CDR2 SQIVND (reference sequence). This CDR3 contains 12 residues. The CDR3: CASSPDPGGYTF. In nucleotides, the CDR3 is TGTGCCAGTAGTCCGGACCCTGGGGGCTACACCTTC.

The gene calls are TRBV18 and TRBJ2-3; 11 bases agree with TRBD1. This CDR3 has 16 amino acids. CDR1 is KGHSH and CDR2 is LQKENI in the germline V gene. Unmatched junction bases numbered 11, after V lost 3 bases and J lost 9 bases. CDR3 in amino acids: CASSPGQGAREKTQYF. The DNA for the CDR3 is TGTGCCAGCTCACCTGGACAGGGGGCGCGAGAAAAAACGCAGTATTTT.

The chain is built from TRBV5-1 and TRBJ2-3; TRBD1 matches at 7 bases. J lost 2 bases, V lost 0 bases, and 3 bases had no gene match. This CDR3 is 15 amino acids long. The V gene's germline CDR1 is SGHRS and CDR2 YFSETQ. This CDR3 reads CASSLDGTDTDTQYF. As DNA, the CDR3 is TGCGCCAGCAGCTTGGATGGGACAGACACAGATACGCAGTATTTT.